The 16 T cell receptor beta chains presented below share a single source sample, sequenced in a study of blood T cell repertoires in COVID-19. Profiled with immunoSEQ multiplex PCR; TCRdb holds only in-frame clones, not every one. The table lists approximately 150,000 clones, approximately 91% of them singletons. The sequenced sample consisted of peripheral blood. The receptors here all came from a man younger than 35 with COVID-19, enrolled during active disease.

The chain is built from TRBV13 and TRBJ2-7; D perhaps matches TRBD2 (5 bases). The germline CDR1 and CDR2 sequences are PRHDT and FYEKMQ (reference sequence). Deletions cut 1 base from V and 5 bases from J, with 12 bases between. This CDR3 has 14 amino acids. CDR3 nucleotides: TGTGCCAGCAGCTTAGTCGACCTCGGGGACGAGCAGTACTTC. Translation gives CASSLVDLGDEQYF.

The CDR3 reads CASRSGWRPSNYGYTF. The CDR3 region has the DNA TGTGCCAGCAGATCCGGGTGGCGGCCAAGTAACTATGGCTACACCTTC. The V gene is TRBV5-5, the J gene TRBJ1-2; D gene unclear. Trimming pared 5 bases from V and 1 base from J, leaving 18 bases between. The germline V gene encodes CDR1 SGHKS and CDR2 YYEKEE (reference sequence). CDR3 length: 16 residues.

This clone was seen once. This chain joins TRBV2 and TRBJ2-7, with 9 bases fitting TRBD1. In germline, CDR1 is SNHLY, CDR2 FYNNEI. The CDR3 sequence is 15 residues long. Losses at the gene ends were 4 bases for V and 6 bases for J; bases not matched to a gene: 10. CDR3 sequence reads: CASSVRDRVSAEQYF. In DNA, the CDR3 is TGTGCCAGCAGTGTCCGGGACAGGGTTTCGGCCGAGCAGTACTTC.

This sequence joins TRBV6-4 and TRBJ2-2, with a possible D match to TRBD1 (5 bases). Deletions cut 3 bases from V and 5 bases from J, with 10 bases between. The CDR3 contains 14 residues. CDR1 MRHNA and CDR2 SNTAGT come from the germline V gene. The CDR3 here is CASSEKQGTGELFF. The CDR3 DNA is TGTGCCAGCAGTGAAAAGCAGGGAACCGGGGAGCTGTTTTTT.

V and J are TRBV9 and TRBJ2-1; 9 bases fit TRBD1. The germline V gene encodes CDR1 SGDLS and CDR2 YYNGEE. The CDR3 has 16 residues. With 3 bases clipped from V and 0 bases from J, the junction kept 4 bases outside the gene matches. CDR3 nucleotide sequence: TGTGCCAGCAGCGGAGGGACAGGGAGCTCCTACAATGAGCAGTTCTTC. Its translation is CASSGGTGSSYNEQFF.

The gene calls are TRBV7-6 and TRBJ1-3; no definite D call. CDR1 SGHVS and CDR2 FNYEAQ come from the germline V gene. The V gene lost 1 base and the J gene lost 4 bases, with 11 bases spanning the gap. The CDR3 covers 15 residues. The CDR3 region is CASSLGEGSGNTIYF. The CDR3 nucleotides are TGTGCCAGCAGCTTAGGGGAGGGTTCAGGAAACACCATATATTTT.

The chain links TRBV12-3 or TRBV12-4 to TRBJ1-2; no firm D call. Trimming left V 3 bases short and J 7 bases short, with 6 bases between. The CDR3 runs 11 residues. CDR3 bases: TGTGCCAGCAGTTTGGGGAGTGGCTACACCTTC. Residues: CASSLGSGYTF.

V gene TRBV7-2 combines with J gene TRBJ1-5, with D uncertain. V was cut by 1 base and J by 2 bases, with 3 bases left in between. Germline CDR1 and CDR2: SGHTA and FQGNSA. CDR3 size: 13 residues. The CDR3 nucleotides are TGTGCCAGCAGCTTAGTCGGCAATCAGCCCCAGCATTTT. This encodes CASSLVGNQPQHF.

The chain links TRBV7-9 to TRBJ1-6, with TRBD1 matching over 11 bases. Germline CDR1 and CDR2: SEHNR and FQNEAQ (reference sequence). The CDR3 has 19 residues. V gave up 3 bases and J gave up 4 bases; unmatched junction bases: 11. The CDR3 region is CASSFSGTGGFIYNSPLHF. CDR3 DNA sequence: TGTGCCAGCAGCTTTTCCGGGACAGGGGGATTTATTTATAATTCACCCCTCCACTTT.

This chain connects TRBV4-2 to TRBJ2-2; 12 bases are shared with TRBD2. Germline values: CDR1 LGHNA, CDR2 YNFKEQ. Trimming at V came to 1 base and at J to 0 bases, leaving 6 bases not matched to a gene. This CDR3 has 19 amino acids. The CDR3 region is CASSQVRRTSGANTGELFF. CDR3 coding DNA: TGTGCCAGCAGCCAAGTCCGGAGGACTAGCGGGGCGAACACCGGGGAGCTGTTTTTT.

This clone was seen just once. The rearrangement links TRBV5-6 to TRBJ1-1; the match to TRBD1 covers 8 bases. The CDR3 is 13 amino acids. The germline V gene has CDR1 SGHDT and CDR2 YYEEEE. The J segment lost 8 bases and the V segment lost 3 bases, leaving 6 bases of the junction unmatched. The CDR3 DNA reads TGTGCCAGCAGCTCGCGACAGGGGCGAGAAGCTTTCTTT. Protein: CASSSRQGREAFF.

The chain links TRBV3-1 (or the pseudogene TRBV3-2) to TRBJ2-2; TRBD1 agrees at 8 bases. This CDR3 region has 16 residues. V was pared by 2 bases and J by 2 bases, with 4 bases of the junction left unmatched. Germline V gives CDR1 LGHDT, CDR2 YNNKEL (reference sequence). CDR3 in DNA: TGTGCCAGCAGCCAACCCGACAGGGGAAACACCGGGGAGCTGTTTTTT. Translated, it gives CASSQPDRGNTGELFF.

V usage is TRBV30 and J usage is TRBJ1-1, with TRBD1 identical over 8 bases. This CDR3 is built from 14 residues. The J segment lost 5 bases and the V segment lost 3 bases, leaving 8 bases of the junction unmatched. Germline loops: CDR1 GTSNPN, CDR2 SVGIG (reference sequence). DNA for the CDR3: TGTGCCTGGAGGGAGGGGACAGGTCGGACTGAAGCTTTCTTT. Translation gives CAWREGTGRTEAFF.

This chain uses TRBV5-1 with TRBJ2-2; 9 nucleotides agree with TRBD2. V shed 2 bases, J shed 4 bases, and the junction held 6 bases outside the gene matches. The CDR3 is made up of 16 amino acids. CDR1 is SGHRS, CDR2 YFSETQ, per germline. The CDR3 DNA reads TGCGCCAGCAGCTTTAGCGGGAGCGTGGGCACCGGGGAGCTGTTTTTT. Translation: CASSFSGSVGTGELFF.

The rearrangement uses TRBV5-5 and TRBJ2-1, with 8 bases aligning to TRBD2. V dropped 0 bases and J dropped 9; count of bases not matched to a gene: 2. The germline CDR1 and CDR2 sequences are SGHKS and YYEKEE (reference sequence). CDR3 length equals 13 residues. The CDR3 coding sequence is TGTGCCAGCAGCTTGGATAGCGGGGTTGAGCAGTTCTTC. It yields the protein CASSLDSGVEQFF.

The rearrangement uses TRBV4-3 and TRBJ2-2; D is uncertain. The CDR3 is made up of 18 amino acids. CDR1 is LGHNA, CDR2 YSLEER, per germline. Trimming removed 0 bases from V and 7 bases from J, with 21 bases in between. CDR3 DNA: TGCGCCAGCAGCCAAGATACCCCCCTCCTTCCCGGCGGCGGGGAGCTGTTTTTT. It encodes CASSQDTPLLPGGGELFF.